The 11 T cell receptor beta chains below were found in one sample sequenced in a study of T cell responses to AZD1222 COVID-19 vaccine. The table came from immunoSEQ multiplex PCR; TCRdb's copy has only in-frame clones and leaves some out. The sample consists of about 110,000 clones, 85% to 95% of them appearing once. Sequencing used peripheral blood, obtained 28 days after the second AZD1222 dose. The receptors were sampled from an adult who received the AZD1222 COVID-19 vaccine.

There are a few counts of this clone. The V gene is TRBV5-1, the J gene TRBJ2-5; D possibly uses TRBD1 or TRBD2 (6 bases each). The V gene's germline CDR1 is SGHRS and CDR2 YFSETQ. This CDR3 spans 15 amino acids. V gave up 0 bases and J gave up 5 bases, with 14 bases separating them. CDR3 in DNA: TGCGCCAGCAGCTTGGTCGGGGGCGCTTCGGAGACCCAGTACTTC. Its translation is CASSLVGGASETQYF.

The chain couples TRBV18 to TRBJ2-7; TRBD2 aligns across 9 bases. Looked up from germline, CDR1 is KGHSH and CDR2 is LQKENI. With 2 bases clipped from V and 3 bases from J, the junction kept 8 bases outside the gene matches. The CDR3 totals 16 residues. The CDR3 protein is CASSPSGGLAIYEQYF. The CDR3 DNA is TGTGCCAGCTCACCAAGTGGGGGACTAGCAATCTACGAGCAGTACTTC.

The V call is TRBV7-2, the J call TRBJ1-6; D gene ambiguous. V was shortened by 1 base and J by 7 bases, with 11 bases between the two germline ends. Germline V gene data show CDR1 as SGHTA and CDR2 as FQGNSA. The CDR3 has 15 residues. The CDR3 region has the DNA TGTGCCAGCAGCTTAGGGTCCAGAATAAATTCACCCCTCCACTTT. Protein product: CASSLGSRINSPLHF.

The chain carries TRBV7-2 and TRBJ1-6; 7 bases line up with TRBD1. J was trimmed by 7 bases and V by 2 bases; bases with no gene match: 8. The CDR3 is 16 amino acids. CDR1 SGHTA and CDR2 FQGNSA come from the germline V gene. CDR3 protein: CASSLFLRQGNSPLHF. Here the CDR3 DNA reads TGTGCCAGCAGCTTATTCCTGAGACAGGGAAATTCACCCCTCCACTTT.

The CDR3: CASRGTENTEAFF. CDR3 bases: TGTGCCAGCCGCGGGACAGAAAACACTGAAGCTTTCTTT. The chain joins TRBV25-1 to TRBJ1-1; the match to TRBD1 covers 7 bases. V trimming: 8 bases; J trimming: 2 bases; junction bases outside the gene matches: 5. Germline loops: CDR1 MGHDK, CDR2 SYGVNS. The CDR3 extends over 13 amino acids. The whole variable domain, remainder taken from reference TRBV25-1 and TRBJ1-1, is EADIYQTPRYLVIGTGKKITLECSQTMGHDKMYWYQQDPGMELHLIHYSYGVNSTEKGDLSSESTVSRIRTEHFPLTLESARPSHTSQYLCASRGTENTEAFFGQGTRLTVV.

The rearrangement joins TRBV5-1 to TRBJ2-5; D is possibly TRBD1 (6 bases). From germline, CDR1 is SGHRS and CDR2 YFSETQ. The V end lost 1 base, the J end lost 4 bases, and 17 bases lay between the germline ends. The CDR3 consists of 16 residues. The CDR3 protein is CASSLRDQGPGETQYF. In DNA form, the CDR3 reads TGCGCCAGCAGCTTGAGGGACCAGGGGCCCGGAGAGACCCAGTACTTC.

The chain joins TRBV6-2 or TRBV6-3 to TRBJ1-1; D gene unclear. The CDR3 is 14 residues long. From germline, CDR1 is MNHEY and CDR2 SVGEGT. V was trimmed by 2 bases and J by 2 bases, leaving 9 bases between them. CDR3 coding DNA: TGTGCCAGCAGTTACCTGACTCCTAACACTGAAGCTTTCTTT. Encoded protein: CASSYLTPNTEAFF.

The V gene is TRBV9, the J gene TRBJ2-3, with 11 bases identical to TRBD2. The CDR3 runs to 15 residues. Per germline, CDR1 SGDLS and CDR2 YYNGEE. J gave up 6 bases and V 2 bases, and 5 bases lay outside the gene matches. CDR3 loop: CASSVTSGSSDTQYF. CDR3 sequence (DNA): TGTGCCAGCAGCGTTACTAGCGGGAGTTCGGATACGCAGTATTTT.

The V and J genes are TRBV6-5 and TRBJ2-2, with D tentatively TRBD1 (6 bases). Deletions cut 5 bases from V and 6 bases from J, with 13 bases between. The CDR3 covers 14 residues. CDR1 is MNHEY, CDR2 SVGAGI, per germline. This chain's CDR3 is CASSPAGESGELFF. The CDR3 nucleotides read TGTGCCAGCAGTCCCGCAGGGGAATCCGGGGAGCTGTTTTTT.

The V call is TRBV6-6, the J call TRBJ2-7; TRBD2 matches 9 bases. The CDR3 covers 16 residues. V shed 5 bases and J 6 bases; nucleotides not matched to a gene: 14. CDR1 and CDR2 (germline): MNHNY, SVGAGI (reference sequence). CDR3 nucleotide sequence: TGTGCCAGCAGTCACCATTCAGCGGGAGGTTCGGGCGAGCAGTACTTC. Its translation: CASSHHSAGGSGEQYF.

The chain recombines TRBV7-2 with TRBJ2-5; D is undetermined. CDR1 and CDR2 (germline): SGHTA, FQGNSA. This CDR3 is 14 amino acids long. V lost 2 bases to trimming and J lost 1 base, with 8 bases between them. CDR3 protein: CASSLRRVQETQYF. In DNA form, the CDR3 reads TGTGCCAGCAGCTTAAGAAGGGTCCAAGAGACCCAGTACTTC.